These 22 T cell receptor beta chains were all obtained from the same sample, sequenced in a study of a mutant IDH1 vaccine in newly diagnosed glioma (dated by TCRdb to the early 2020s). The time point tag for this specimen amounts to: week 5, during vaccination. A 20-mer mutant IDH1 peptide at 300 micrograms in Montanide made up each vaccine dose, which was injected subcutaneously together with topical imiquimod. Receptor libraries were prepared by the immunoSEQ multiplex PCR assay. TCRdb re-hosts the immuneACCESS table, in-frame sequences only. Its copies lack some clones; in the studies checked, an unresolved V gene accounts for under half of them, and the cause for the rest is not known. Within this sample are about 40,000 clones, with roughly 90% of them counted one time only. In total, the top ten clones hold approximately 2.9% of the sample. Their specific antigens are unknown. The sequenced sample was PBMCs, obtained from a glioma patient whose treatment included an IDH1 peptide vaccine. The receptors stem from a man aged 50 to 60 with glioma.

The table lists this clone with a few counts. J is TRBJ1-5 and V is TRBV6-1; D unresolved. Trimming pared 0 bases from V and 3 bases from J, leaving 6 bases between. The germline V gene has CDR1 MNHNS and CDR2 SASEGT. The CDR3 totals 14 residues. CDR3 amino acids: CASSEARINQPQHF. CDR3 in DNA: TGTGCCAGCAGTGAAGCGAGGATCAATCAGCCCCAGCATTTT.

CDR3 sequence reads: CASSFEGAYEQYF. As DNA, the CDR3 is TGTGCCAGCAGTTTTGAGGGCGCCTACGAGCAGTACTTC. V is TRBV27 and J is TRBJ2-7; tentative D call: TRBD2 (5 bases). Trimming took off 3 bases at V and 2 bases at J, with 8 bases between the two ends. Germline-derived CDR1 and CDR2 are MNHEY and SMNVEV (reference sequence). This CDR3 contains 13 residues.

This clone was seen only once. CDR3 protein: CASRPGAGGPNQPQHF. The CDR3 DNA is TGTGCCAGTAGACCGGGGGCGGGGGGCCCCAATCAGCCCCAGCATTTT. The V and J genes are TRBV19 and TRBJ1-5; D might be TRBD1 (6 bases). With 6 bases removed from V and 3 bases from J, the gap between germline ends came to 18 bases. The germline gives CDR1 LNHDA, CDR2 SQIVND (reference sequence). CDR3 size: 16 residues.

The chain uses TRBV19 and TRBJ2-1; 7 bases map to TRBD2. The ends lost 3 bases at V and 0 bases at J; junction bases unmatched: 5. The CDR3 covers 16 residues. Germline assignment: CDR1 LNHDA and CDR2 SQIVND (reference sequence). Written as DNA, the CDR3 is TGTGCCAGTAGTATCCCAGCGGGAAGCTCCTACAATGAGCAGTTCTTC. This codes for CASSIPAGSSYNEQFF.

This clone was observed a single time. This sequence joins TRBV19 and TRBJ2-5; tentative D call: TRBD2 (6 bases). In germline, CDR1 is LNHDA, CDR2 SQIVND (reference sequence). The CDR3 length is 15 residues. Trimming removed 7 bases from V and 2 bases from J, with 17 bases in between. The CDR3 bases are TGTGCCAGTACTCTGGGGAGGCAGCGACAAGAGACCCAGTACTTC. Encoded protein: CASTLGRQRQETQYF.

V is TRBV15 and J is TRBJ2-1; no reliable D call. The V end lost 4 bases, the J end lost 4 bases, and 8 bases lay between the germline ends. The CDR3 loop spans 13 amino acids. Per germline, CDR1 LNHNV and CDR2 YYDKDF (reference sequence). CDR3 nucleotides: TGTGCCACCAGCACTGGGCGGTACAATGAGCAGTTCTTC. Amino acids: CATSTGRYNEQFF.

The chain recombines TRBV21-1 with TRBJ2-7. TRBV21-1 is classified as a pseudogene. The CDR3 consists of 15 residues. CDR3 DNA sequence: TGTGCCAGCAGCACACCAACGATACCTTCCTACGAGCAGTACTTC. It is translated as CASSTPTIPSYEQYF.

V usage is TRBV5-1 and J usage is TRBJ2-1; 15 bases line up with TRBD2. The CDR3 has 15 amino acids. Trimming at V came to 4 bases and at J to 9 bases, leaving 5 bases not matched to a gene. The germline gives CDR1 SGHRS, CDR2 YFSETQ. The CDR3 coding sequence is TGCGCCAGCAGCCTGCGGACTAGCGGGGGGGTTGAGCAGTTCTTC. Translated: CASSLRTSGGVEQFF. Together with reference TRBV5-1 and TRBJ2-1, the CDR3 gives the full variable domain: KAGVTQTPRYLIKTRGQQVTLSCSPISGHRSVSWYQQTPGQGLQFLFEYFSETQRNKGNFPGRFSGRQFSNSRSEMNVSTLELGDSALYLCASSLRTSGGVEQFFGPGTRLTVL.

V usage is TRBV28 and J usage is TRBJ1-1; 9 bases agree with TRBD1. The V gene's germline CDR1 is MDHEN and CDR2 SYDVKM. The CDR3 covers 14 residues. J gave up 0 bases and V 4 bases, and 0 bases lay outside the gene matches. CDR3 sequence reads: CASSWTGVNTEAFF. CDR3 coding DNA: TGTGCCAGCAGTTGGACAGGGGTGAACACTGAAGCTTTCTTT.

The gene calls are TRBV10-1 and TRBJ2-7, with D possibly TRBD2 on 6 matching bases. The CDR3 covers 13 residues. V lost 6 bases and J 0 bases, leaving 9 bases between the germline ends. Germline V gene sequence: CDR1 WNHNN, CDR2 SYGVQD (reference sequence). The CDR3 loop reads CASSPGVSYEQYF. As DNA, the CDR3 is TGCGCCAGCAGCCCGGGGGTCTCCTACGAGCAGTACTTC.

The chain links TRBV30 to TRBJ2-1; D call uncertain. Germline assignment: CDR1 GTSNPN and CDR2 SVGIG (reference sequence). The CDR3 spans 12 residues. Trimming shortened V by 4 bases and J by 3 bases, and 7 bases separated the two germline ends. CDR3 nucleotide sequence: TGTGCCTGGAAAAGAAACTACAATGAGCAGTTCTTC. It specifies CAWKRNYNEQFF.

This rearrangement joins TRBV11-3 to TRBJ1-1; D is perhaps TRBD1 (6 bases). CDR3 length: 17 amino acids. Germline values: CDR1 SGHNT, CDR2 YENEEA. Trimming removed 1 base from V and 2 bases from J, with 17 bases in between. The CDR3 protein is CASSLVPETGHNTEAFF. Here the CDR3 DNA reads TGTGCCAGCAGCTTAGTACCCGAGACAGGACATAACACTGAAGCTTTCTTT.

J is TRBJ1-6 and V is TRBV2; D is unresolved. From germline, CDR1 is SNHLY and CDR2 FYNNEI. This CDR3 comprises 14 residues. The V and J ends lost 8 bases and 7 bases respectively, with 15 bases between them. CDR3 bases: TGTGCCAGCTCGGCACAGCAAAACAATTCACCCCTCCACTTT. This gives the protein CASSAQQNNSPLHF.

This rearrangement joins TRBV7-9 to TRBJ1-1; 8 nucleotides agree with TRBD1. The ends lost 6 bases at V and 3 bases at J; junction bases unmatched: 9. The CDR3 is made up of 15 amino acids. In germline, CDR1 is SEHNR, CDR2 FQNEAQ (reference sequence). CDR3 amino acids: CASRWGTGGDTEAFF. As DNA, the CDR3 is TGTGCCAGCAGATGGGGCACAGGGGGGGACACTGAAGCTTTCTTT.

The chain joins TRBV5-1 to TRBJ2-7, with D maybe TRBD1 (7 bases). V lost 0 bases, J lost 3 bases, and 13 bases lay in between. There are 15 residues in the CDR3. Germline assignment: CDR1 SGHRS and CDR2 YFSETQ. CDR3 sequence (DNA): TGCGCCAGCAGCTTGGTGGGGGGACAGAACTACGAGCAGTACTTC. This translates into CASSLVGGQNYEQYF.

The genes are TRBV19 and TRBJ1-5; D ambiguous. Trimming shortened V by 3 bases and J by 5 bases, and 17 bases separated the two germline ends. Germline V gene data show CDR1 as LNHDA and CDR2 as SQIVND (reference sequence). The CDR3 spans 16 residues. CDR3 region: CASSMPLGPGDQPQHF. CDR3 nucleotide sequence: TGTGCCAGTAGTATGCCACTCGGACCGGGAGATCAGCCCCAGCATTTT.

This CDR3 reads CASSLSPTYHYGYTF. The CDR3 bases are TGTGCCAGCAGTTTAAGCCCCACTTACCACTATGGCTACACCTTC. The chain is built from TRBV28 and TRBJ1-2; D unresolved. The V and J ends lost 2 bases and 3 bases respectively, with 13 bases between them. The CDR3 spans 15 residues. The germline CDR1 and CDR2 sequences are MDHEN and SYDVKM.

The V call is TRBV9, the J call TRBJ2-5; TRBD2 matches 11 bases. V was pared by 2 bases and J by 5 bases, with 5 bases of the junction left unmatched. This CDR3 is 15 amino acids long. CDR1 is SGDLS and CDR2 is YYNGEE in the germline V gene. The DNA of the CDR3 is TGTGCCAGCAGCGTGGCTAGCGGGAGGTATGAGACCCAGTACTTC. This encodes CASSVASGRYETQYF.

This clone appeared a few times. This chain links TRBV9 with TRBJ2-2; D could derive from TRBD1 or TRBD2 (6 bases each). Germline lookup yields CDR1 SGDLS and CDR2 YYNGEE. The CDR3 has 16 residues. The germline V and J ends were trimmed by 4 bases and 2 bases, with 15 bases remaining between them. The CDR3 reads CASSIGGGINTGELFF. Written as DNA, the CDR3 is TGTGCCAGCAGCATCGGGGGCGGGATAAACACCGGGGAGCTGTTTTTT. The whole variable domain, filled in from reference TRBV9 and TRBJ2-2, reads DSGVTQTPKHLITATGQRVTLRCSPRSGDLSVYWYQQSLDQGLQFLIQYYNGEERAKGNILERFSAQQFPDLHSELNLSSLELGDSALYFCASSIGGGINTGELFFGEGSRLTVL.

V usage is TRBV11-2 and J usage is TRBJ1-2; TRBD1 is a possible D gene (6 bases). Germline CDR1 reads SGHAT; CDR2 reads FQNNGV. This CDR3 region has 14 residues. The ends were cut back, 5 bases at V and 8 bases at J, with 18 bases in the middle. CDR3 DNA: TGTGCCAGCAGCCCCCTAGGGGGGCCTAAAGGCTACACCTTC. Encoded protein: CASSPLGGPKGYTF. Full variable domain (outside the CDR3, taken from reference TRBV11-2 and TRBJ1-2): EAGVAQSPRYKIIEKRQSVAFWCNPISGHATLYWYQQILGQGPKLLIQFQNNGVVDDSQLPKDRFSAERLKGVDSTLKIQPAKLEDSAVYLCASSPLGGPKGYTFGSGTRLTVV.

The sample holds a few counts of this clone. The chain employs TRBV7-8 and TRBJ2-5; TRBD1 matches at 9 bases. Germline V CDR1 and CDR2: SGHVS, FQNEAQ. The CDR3 is 15 residues long. The ends lost 4 bases at V and 5 bases at J; junction bases unmatched: 8. CDR3 DNA sequence: TGTGCCAGCAGCTGGAACAGGGGGCTAACGGAGACCCAGTACTTC. This encodes CASSWNRGLTETQYF.

V is TRBV29-1 and J is TRBJ1-2, with a tentative D call TRBD1 (6 bases). The CDR3 runs to 16 residues. CDR1 and CDR2 from the germline V gene are SQVTM and ANQGSEA. The V and J ends lost 6 bases and 0 bases respectively, with 20 bases between them. Here the CDR3 reads CSVLNRDTHSNYGYTF. In DNA form, the CDR3 reads TGCAGCGTCCTAAACCGGGACACCCACTCTAACTATGGCTACACCTTC.